A single sample is the source of the 5 T cell receptor beta chains below, sequenced in a study of blood T cell repertoires in COVID-19. The assay was immunoSEQ multiplex PCR, and TCRdb's table has in-frame clones only and misses some. The table includes about 130,000 clones, roughly 86% detected once. The material sequenced was peripheral blood. These TCRs come from a human donor in a cohort sampled during active COVID-19.

This sequence joins TRBV25-1 and TRBJ2-7; a weak D match, TRBD1 (7 bases). V lost 6 bases, J lost 6 bases, and 18 bases lay in between. The germline V gene encodes CDR1 MGHDK and CDR2 SYGVNS. CDR3 length: 14 amino acids. The CDR3 DNA is TGTGCCAGCAGCCAGGAGGGGGCGTCGCTCGAGCAGTACTTC. It codes for CASSQEGASLEQYF.

V is TRBV25-1 and J is TRBJ2-5, with 9 bases lining up with TRBD1. CDR3 size: 15 residues. With V trimmed by 2 bases and J by 4 bases, 5 bases remained unmatched. The germline V gene encodes CDR1 MGHDK and CDR2 SYGVNS. The CDR3 sequence is CASSETGGGGETQYF. The CDR3, as DNA: TGTGCCAGCAGTGAAACAGGGGGCGGTGGAGAGACCCAGTACTTC.

The chain recombines TRBV7-9 with TRBJ1-2, with D perhaps matching TRBD1 (5 bases). Germline-derived CDR1 and CDR2 are SEHNR and FQNEAQ (reference sequence). V lost 1 base and J lost 4, with 13 bases in between. The CDR3 runs 15 residues. The CDR3 bases are TGTGCCAGCAGCTTAGAAGGGGCGCAGGGCTATGGCTACACCTTC. Amino acid sequence: CASSLEGAQGYGYTF.

The rearrangement links TRBV10-3 to TRBJ1-6; perhaps TRBD1 as D (6 bases). The V end was cut by 6 bases, the J end by 13 bases, with 19 bases between. This CDR3 comprises 14 residues. Germline CDR1 and CDR2: ENHRY and SYGVKD. CDR3 in DNA: TGTGCCATCAGAAACAGGGACGAAGGCTCCCCCCTCCACTTT. It yields the protein CAIRNRDEGSPLHF.

J is TRBJ1-2 and V is TRBV9, with TRBD1 identical over 12 bases. The CDR3 runs 15 residues. V was pared by 4 bases and J by 4 bases, with 5 bases of the junction left unmatched. Germline loops: CDR1 SGDLS, CDR2 YYNGEE. The CDR3 coding sequence is TGTGCCAGCAGCTCCCGGGACAGGGGGCTCTATGGCTACACCTTC. This encodes CASSSRDRGLYGYTF. Full variable domain (remainder filled in from reference TRBV9 and TRBJ1-2): DSGVTQTPKHLITATGQRVTLRCSPRSGDLSVYWYQQSLDQGLQFLIQYYNGEERAKGNILERFSAQQFPDLHSELNLSSLELGDSALYFCASSSRDRGLYGYTFGSGTRLTVV.